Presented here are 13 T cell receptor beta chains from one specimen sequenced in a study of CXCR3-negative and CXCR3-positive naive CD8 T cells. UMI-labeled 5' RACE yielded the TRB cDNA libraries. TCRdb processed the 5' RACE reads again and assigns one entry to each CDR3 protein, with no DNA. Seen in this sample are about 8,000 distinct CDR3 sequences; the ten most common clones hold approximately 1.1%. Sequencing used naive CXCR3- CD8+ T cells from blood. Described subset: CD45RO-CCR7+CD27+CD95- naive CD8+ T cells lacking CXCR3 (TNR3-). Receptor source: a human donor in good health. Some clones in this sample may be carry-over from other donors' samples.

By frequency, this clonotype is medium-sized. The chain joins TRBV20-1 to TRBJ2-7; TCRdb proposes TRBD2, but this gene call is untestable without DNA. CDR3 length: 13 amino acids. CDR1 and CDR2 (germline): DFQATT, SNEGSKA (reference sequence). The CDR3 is CSATGTRGGEQYF.

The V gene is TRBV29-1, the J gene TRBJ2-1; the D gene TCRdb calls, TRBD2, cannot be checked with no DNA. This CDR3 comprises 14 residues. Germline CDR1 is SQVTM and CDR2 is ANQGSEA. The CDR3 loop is CSVAGLSSYNEQFF.

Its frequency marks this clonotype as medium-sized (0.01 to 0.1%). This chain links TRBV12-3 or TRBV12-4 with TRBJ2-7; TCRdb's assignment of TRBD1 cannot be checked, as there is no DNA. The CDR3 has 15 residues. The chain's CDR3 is CASSLVGRGTHEQYF.

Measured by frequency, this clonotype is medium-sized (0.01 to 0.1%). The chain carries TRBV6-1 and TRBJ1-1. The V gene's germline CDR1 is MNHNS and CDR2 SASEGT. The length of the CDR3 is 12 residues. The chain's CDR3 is CASRMMNTEAFF.

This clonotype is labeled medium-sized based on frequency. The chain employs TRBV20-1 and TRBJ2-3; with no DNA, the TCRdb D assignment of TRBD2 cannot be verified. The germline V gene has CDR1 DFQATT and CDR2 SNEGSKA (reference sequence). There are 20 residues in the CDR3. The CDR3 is CSATGELAGGRTYPTDTQYF.

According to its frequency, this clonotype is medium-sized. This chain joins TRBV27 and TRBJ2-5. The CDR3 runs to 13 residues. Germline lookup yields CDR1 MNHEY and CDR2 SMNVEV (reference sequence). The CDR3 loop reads CASTDRFQETQYF.

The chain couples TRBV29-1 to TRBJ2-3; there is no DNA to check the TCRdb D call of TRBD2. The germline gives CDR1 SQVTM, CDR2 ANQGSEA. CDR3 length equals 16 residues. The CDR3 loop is CSVEGASGASTDTQYF.

CDR3 sequence reads: CASGGLAGTDTQYF. The chain links TRBV27 to TRBJ2-3; TCRdb calls TRBD2, which cannot be checked without DNA. Germline V gene lookup returns CDR1 MNHEY and CDR2 SMNVEV (reference sequence). The CDR3 runs 14 residues.

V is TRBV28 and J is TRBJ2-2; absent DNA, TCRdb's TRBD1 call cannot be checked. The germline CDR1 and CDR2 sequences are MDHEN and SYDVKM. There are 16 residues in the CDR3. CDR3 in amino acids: CARPYDRFANTGELFF. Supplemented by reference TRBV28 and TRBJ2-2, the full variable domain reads DVKVTQSSRYLVKRTGEKVFLECVQDMDHENMFWYRQDPGLGLRLIYFSYDVKMKEKGDIPEGYSVSREKKERFSLILESASTNQTSMYLCARPYDRFANTGELFFGEGSRLTVL.

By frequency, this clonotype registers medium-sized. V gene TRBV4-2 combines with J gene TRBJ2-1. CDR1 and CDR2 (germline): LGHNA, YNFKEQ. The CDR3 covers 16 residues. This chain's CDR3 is CASSQDPGLTGDEQFF.

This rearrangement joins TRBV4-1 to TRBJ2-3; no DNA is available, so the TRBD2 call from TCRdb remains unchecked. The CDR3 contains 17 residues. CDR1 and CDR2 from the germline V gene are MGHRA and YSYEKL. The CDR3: CASSQDERREVADTHYF.

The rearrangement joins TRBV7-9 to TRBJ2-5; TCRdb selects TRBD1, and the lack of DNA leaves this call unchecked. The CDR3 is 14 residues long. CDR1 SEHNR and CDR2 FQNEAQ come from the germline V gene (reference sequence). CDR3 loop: CASSTSTGLETQYF.

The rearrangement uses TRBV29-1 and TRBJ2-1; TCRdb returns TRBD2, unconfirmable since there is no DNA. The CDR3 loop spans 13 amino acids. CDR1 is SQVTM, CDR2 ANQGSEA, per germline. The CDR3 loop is CSLCTSGSYEQFF.